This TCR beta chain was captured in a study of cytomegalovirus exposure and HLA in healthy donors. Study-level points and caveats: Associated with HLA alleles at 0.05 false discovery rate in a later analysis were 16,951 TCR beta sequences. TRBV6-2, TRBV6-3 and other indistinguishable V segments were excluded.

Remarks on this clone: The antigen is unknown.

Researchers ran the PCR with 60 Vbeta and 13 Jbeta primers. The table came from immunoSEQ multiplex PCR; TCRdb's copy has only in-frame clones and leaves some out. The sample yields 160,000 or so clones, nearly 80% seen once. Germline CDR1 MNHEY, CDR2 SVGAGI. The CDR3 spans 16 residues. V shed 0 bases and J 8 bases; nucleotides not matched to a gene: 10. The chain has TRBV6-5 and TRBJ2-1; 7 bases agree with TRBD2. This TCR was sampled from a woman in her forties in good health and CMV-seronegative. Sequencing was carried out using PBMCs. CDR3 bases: TGTGCCAGCAGTTACTCTCCTGGGAGGGGAGCGGATGAGCAGTTCTTC. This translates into CASSYSPGRGADEQFF.